This T cell receptor (beta chain) was recorded in a study of blood T cells in healthy people across ages. Study-wide context: About one barcoded beta molecule was captured per two T cells (by template switching). Study-level points and caveats: It was held that the diversity estimates obtained from one million T cells were underestimates. A conclusive naive versus antigen-experienced comparison was prevented by the unsorted PBMCs.

With a J-beta primer mix and a sample-barcoded 5' primer, a second PCR ran about 7 to 11 cycles. Each sample yielded at least 2.5 million CDR3-containing paired-end reads. TCRdb itself ran the 5' RACE reads through MiXCR, one entry per CDR3 protein. The profile shows 550,000 to 750,000 distinct CDR3 sequences, 21% of them singletons. This clonotype came up a few times. The antigen is undetermined. Possible read error: a much larger clone is one base away. Between the trimmed V and J ends, which lost 6 bases and 6 bases, there was a span of 13 bases. The length of the CDR3 is 13 residues. CDR1 is SGHRS and CDR2 is YFSETQ in the germline V gene.

The chain couples TRBV5-1 to TRBJ2-4; D might be TRBD1 or TRBD2, each matching 5 bases. Specimen: blood. The receptor comes from a man aged 65-85 years in good health. CDR3 nucleotides: TGCGCCAGCACAGAGGGGCCGGGAAACATTCAGTACTTC. Translating gives CASTEGPGNIQYF.